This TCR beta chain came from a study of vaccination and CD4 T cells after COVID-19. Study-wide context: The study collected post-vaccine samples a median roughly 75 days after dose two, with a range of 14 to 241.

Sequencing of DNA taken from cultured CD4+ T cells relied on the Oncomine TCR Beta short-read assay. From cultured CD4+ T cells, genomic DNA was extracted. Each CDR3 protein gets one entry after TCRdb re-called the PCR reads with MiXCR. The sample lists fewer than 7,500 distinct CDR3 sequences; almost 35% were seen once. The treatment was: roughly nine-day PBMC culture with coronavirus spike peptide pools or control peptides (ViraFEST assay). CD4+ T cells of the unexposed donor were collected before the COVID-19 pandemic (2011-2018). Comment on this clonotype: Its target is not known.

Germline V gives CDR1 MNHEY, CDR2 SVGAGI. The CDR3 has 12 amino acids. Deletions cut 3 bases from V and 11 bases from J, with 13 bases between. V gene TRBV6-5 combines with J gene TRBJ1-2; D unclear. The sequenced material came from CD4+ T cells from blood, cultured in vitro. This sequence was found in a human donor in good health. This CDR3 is CASSYGRGSYTF. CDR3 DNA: TGTGCCAGCAGTTATGGGAGAGGTAGTTACACCTTC.